This T cell receptor beta chain was retrieved from a study of T cell responses to AZD1222 COVID-19 vaccine. CDR3 length: 14 amino acids. The V gene's germline CDR1 is MNHEY and CDR2 SVGAGI. V was pared by 7 bases and J by 3 bases, with 9 bases of the junction left unmatched. Data came from immunoSEQ multiplex PCR; TCRdb stores just in-frame clones and leaves some out. The data hold some 120,000 clones, with roughly 92% observed a single time. Points from the study as a whole: Two AZD1222 doses significantly raised spike-specific TCR breadth and depth over controls. Only a handful of people who got AZD1222 tested seropositive at baseline.

This clone was counted once. The antigen is undetermined. J is TRBJ2-7 and V is TRBV6-5; 7 bases are shared with TRBD1. The receptor was isolated from an adult who received the AZD1222 COVID-19 vaccine. Here the sequenced sample was peripheral blood, taken 28 days after the second AZD1222 dose. Here the CDR3 reads CASKPAGGIYEQYF. In nucleotides, the CDR3 is TGTGCCAGCAAACCGGCAGGGGGTATCTACGAGCAGTACTTC.